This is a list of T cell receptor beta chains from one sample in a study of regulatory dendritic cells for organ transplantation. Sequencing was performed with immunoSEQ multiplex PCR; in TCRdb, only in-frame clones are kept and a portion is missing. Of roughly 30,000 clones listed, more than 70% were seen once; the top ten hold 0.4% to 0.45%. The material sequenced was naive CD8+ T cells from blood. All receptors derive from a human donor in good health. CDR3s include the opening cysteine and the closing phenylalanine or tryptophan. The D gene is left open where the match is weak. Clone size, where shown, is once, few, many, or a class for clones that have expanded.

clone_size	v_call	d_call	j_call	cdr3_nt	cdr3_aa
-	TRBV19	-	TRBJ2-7	TGTGCCAGTAGTGTCGGCAGGGGCTCCTACGAGCAGTACTTC	CASSVGRGSYEQYF
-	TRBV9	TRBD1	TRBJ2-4	TGTGCCAGCAGCCCCCCGGACAGGGAGCCAAAGGTTAACATTCAGTACTTC	CASSPPDREPKVNIQYF
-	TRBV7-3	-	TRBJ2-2	TGTGCCAGCAGCTTCTTTCGGGGTTCCAAAGCCGGGGAGCTGTTTTTT	CASSFFRGSKAGELFF
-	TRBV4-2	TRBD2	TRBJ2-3	TGTGCCAGCTCACAGCGGGGGCGACTGACAGATACGCAGTATTTT	CASSQRGRLTDTQYF
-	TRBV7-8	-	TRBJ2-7	TGTGCCAGCAGCCTGTCCTACGAGCAGTACTTC	CASSLSYEQYF
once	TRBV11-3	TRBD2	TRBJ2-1	TGTGCCAGCAGCTTAGTAGCGGGGGACAATGAGCAGTTCTTC	CASSLVAGDNEQFF
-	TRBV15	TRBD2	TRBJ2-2	TGTGCCACCAGCAGATCACTAGCGGGCGGGGAGCTGTTTTTT	CATSRSLAGGELFF
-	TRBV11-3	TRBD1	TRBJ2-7	TGTGCCAGCAGCCCGGGACAGGGAGATTCCGAGCAGTACTTC	CASSPGQGDSEQYF
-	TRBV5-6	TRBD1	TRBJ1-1	TGTGCCAGCAGCTTGCAGGGACAGATCACTGAAGCTTTCTTT	CASSLQGQITEAFF
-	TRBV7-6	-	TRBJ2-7	TGTGCCAGCAGCTTATGGGAAGGGGTACCCTACGAGCAGTACTTC	CASSLWEGVPYEQYF
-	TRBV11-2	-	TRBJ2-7	TGTGCCAGCAGCTTAGTTAACGAGCAGTACTTC	CASSLVNEQYF
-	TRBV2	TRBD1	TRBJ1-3	TGTGCCAGCAGGGCCGGGACAGGGGGTGGAAACACCATATATTTT	CASRAGTGGGNTIYF
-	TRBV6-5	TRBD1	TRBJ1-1	TGTGCCAGCAGTTACCGGGACAGGGGGAACACTGAAGCTTTCTTT	CASSYRDRGNTEAFF
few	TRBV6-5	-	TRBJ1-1	TGTGCCAGCAGTTACTCGGAGTCTTCGGGAGCTGAAGCTTTCTTT	CASSYSESSGAEAFF
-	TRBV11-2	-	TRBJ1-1	TGTGCCAGCAGCTTCCGCAGGGGCACTGAAGCTTTCTTT	CASSFRRGTEAFF
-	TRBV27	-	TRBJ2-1	TGTGCCAGCAGTTTCGGGGTCAACAATGAGCAGTTCTTC	CASSFGVNNEQFF
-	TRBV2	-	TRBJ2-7	TGTGCCAGCAGTGAAGGAGGTCTGGATGCCTACGAGCAGTACTTC	CASSEGGLDAYEQYF
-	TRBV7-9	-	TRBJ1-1	TGTGCCAGCAGCCCGGGACTCCTGAACACTGAAGCTTTCTTT	CASSPGLLNTEAFF
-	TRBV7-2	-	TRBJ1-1	TGTGCCAGCAGCTTAGTCCCACTATTGAACACTGAAGCTTTCTTT	CASSLVPLLNTEAFF
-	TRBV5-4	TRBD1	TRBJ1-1	TGTGCCAGCAGCTCGGGACAGAACGAAGCTTTCTTT	CASSSGQNEAFF